Each of the 12 T cell receptor beta chains below was sequenced from the same sample in a study of T cell responses to AZD1222 COVID-19 vaccine. Sequencing used immunoSEQ multiplex PCR; TCRdb keeps in-frame clones, though not all of them. The sample consists of about 86,000 clones, roughly 90% of them appearing once. Here the sequenced sample was peripheral blood, taken on day 0 of AZD1222 vaccination. The source of these receptors is an adult in good health.

This clone appeared a few times. This chain links TRBV29-1 with TRBJ2-1, with 8 nucleotides matching TRBD1. CDR1 is SQVTM, CDR2 ANQGSEA, per germline. The CDR3 has 14 residues. Unmatched junction bases numbered 7, after V lost 4 bases and J lost 5 bases. CDR3 residues: CSVVSQGANNEQFF. The CDR3, as DNA: TGCAGCGTTGTGAGTCAGGGGGCGAACAATGAGCAGTTCTTC.

V gene TRBV7-2 combines with J gene TRBJ2-1; D not certain. The CDR3 totals 16 residues. The germline V gene encodes CDR1 SGHTA and CDR2 FQGNSA. Trimming cost V 1 base and J 3 bases, with 13 bases left between them. CDR3 sequence (DNA): TGTGCCAGCAGCTTAGAATCATGGCAGCTCTACAATGAGCAGTTCTTC. Translation: CASSLESWQLYNEQFF.

The chain employs TRBV7-2 and TRBJ1-1, with D tentatively TRBD1 (6 bases). In germline, CDR1 is SGHTA, CDR2 FQGNSA. The CDR3 totals 14 residues. V was clipped by 5 bases and J by 3 bases, with 13 bases between them. CDR3 nucleotides: TGTGCCAGCAGCCTCCCAGGGGATTACACTGAAGCTTTCTTT. As protein: CASSLPGDYTEAFF. The complete variable domain, with remaining parts taken from reference TRBV7-2 and TRBJ1-1, reads GAGVSQSPSNKVTEKGKDVELRCDPISGHTALYWYRQSLGQGLEFLIYFQGNSAPDKSGLPSDRFSAERTGGSVSTLTIQRTQQEDSAVYLCASSLPGDYTEAFFGQGTRLTVV.

This clone was counted a few times. The V and J genes are TRBV5-1 and TRBJ2-2; possible D gene TRBD1, 6 bases. The ends were cut back, 6 bases at V and 2 bases at J, with 14 bases in the middle. This CDR3 contains 15 residues. Per germline, CDR1 SGHRS and CDR2 YFSETQ. Here the CDR3 reads CASKSEQGNTGELFF. In nucleotides, the CDR3 is TGCGCCAGCAAGTCGGAACAGGGCAACACCGGGGAGCTGTTTTTT.

The chain couples TRBV20-1 to TRBJ2-3; no firm D call. Looked up from germline, CDR1 is DFQATT and CDR2 is SNEGSKA (reference sequence). This CDR3 spans 11 amino acids. The germline V and J ends were trimmed by 0 bases and 7 bases, with 5 bases remaining between them. CDR3 amino acids: CSARDLNTQYF. CDR3 in DNA: TGCAGTGCTAGAGATTTAAATACGCAGTATTTT.

The chain carries TRBV5-1 and TRBJ2-7; 8 nucleotides match TRBD2. Trimming at V came to 3 bases and at J to 6 bases, leaving 8 bases not matched to a gene. The CDR3 has 14 residues. Germline loops: CDR1 SGHRS, CDR2 YFSETQ. CDR3 in amino acids: CASSSSGLVSEQYF. The CDR3 bases are TGCGCCAGCAGCTCGTCGGGACTAGTTTCCGAGCAGTACTTC.

This clone appeared a single time. CDR3 in DNA: TGTGCCAGCAGCTCCCGGGGGGGAGGCCAGCCCCAGCATTTT. This translates into CASSSRGGGQPQHF. The chain employs TRBV5-5 and TRBJ1-5; D perhaps matches TRBD1 (5 bases). The germline V gene has CDR1 SGHKS and CDR2 YYEKEE (reference sequence). The CDR3 loop spans 14 amino acids. Trimming took 3 bases from V and 7 from J, leaving 14 bases between them.

The rearrangement uses TRBV7-9 and TRBJ2-1; TRBD2 is a possible D gene (6 bases). The CDR3 spans 15 residues. The germline gives CDR1 SEHNR, CDR2 FQNEAQ (reference sequence). Deletions cut 3 bases from V and 2 bases from J, with 11 bases between. The CDR3 sequence is CASSLTRGTYNEQFF. The CDR3 DNA reads as TGTGCCAGCAGCTTGACGCGGGGCACCTACAATGAGCAGTTCTTC.

In this sample, this clone turned up a few times. The CDR3 bases are TGTGCCAGTAAGACAGCAACTAATGAAAAACTGTTTTTT. It encodes CASKTATNEKLFF. The V and J genes are TRBV27 and TRBJ1-4; a possible D gene is TRBD1 (5 bases). Looked up from germline, CDR1 is MNHEY and CDR2 is SMNVEV (reference sequence). V lost 9 bases to trimming and J lost 0 bases, with 8 bases between them. The CDR3 spans 13 residues. Supplemented by reference TRBV27 and TRBJ1-4, the full variable domain reads EAQVTQNPRYLITVTGKKLTVTCSQNMNHEYMSWYRQDPGLGLRQIYYSMNVEVTDKGDVPEGYKVSRKEKRNFPLILESPSPNQTSLYFCASKTATNEKLFFGSGTQLSVL.

The chain has TRBV9 and TRBJ2-5; 7 bases align to TRBD2. The V gene's germline CDR1 is SGDLS and CDR2 YYNGEE. The CDR3 is made up of 14 amino acids. With V trimmed by 3 bases and J by 1 base, 3 bases remained unmatched. The CDR3 coding sequence is TGTGCCAGCAGCGCCGGGACTATCCAAGAGACCCAGTACTTC. Its protein is CASSAGTIQETQYF.

V and J are TRBV7-9 and TRBJ1-1; tentative D call: TRBD1 (5 bases). This CDR3 is 15 amino acids long. Germline assignment: CDR1 SEHNR and CDR2 FQNEAQ (reference sequence). V was trimmed by 5 bases and J by 4 bases, leaving 17 bases between them. The CDR3 protein is CASSARGTRGTEAFF. DNA for the CDR3: TGTGCCAGCAGCGCTAGAGGGACCCGAGGCACTGAAGCTTTCTTT. Complete variable domain (other parts from reference TRBV7-9 and TRBJ1-1): DTGVSQNPRHKITKRGQNVTFRCDPISEHNRLYWYRQTLGQGPEFLTYFQNEAQLEKSRLLSDRFSAERPKGSFSTLEIQRTEQGDSAMYLCASSARGTRGTEAFFGQGTRLTVV.

J is TRBJ2-1 and V is TRBV4-1; 9 bases agree with TRBD2. The CDR3 has 19 residues. Germline CDR1 is MGHRA and CDR2 is YSYEKL. V lost 0 bases to trimming and J lost 2 bases; unmatched junction nucleotides: 11. CDR3 in DNA: TGCGCCAGCAGCCAAGATCGGGACCTAGCGGGATTCCCCTACAATGAGCAGTTCTTC. This translates into CASSQDRDLAGFPYNEQFF.